This TCR beta chain was sequenced during a study of blood T cell repertoires in COVID-19. About the research overall: Sample material is recorded as cDNA or gDNA derived from T cells, B-cell-depleted T cells, or PBMCs.

In its sample, this clone was seen many times. Under the authors' procedure: Reference gene primer amplification gave nucleated cell count estimates. Generated by immunoSEQ multiplex PCR, the TCRdb table keeps only in-frame clones and is missing some. The V and J calls and clone size come from that table; D and trimming were worked out from the DNA. The sample consists of 130,000 or so clones, about 89% of them appearing once. The ends lost 5 bases at V and 8 bases at J; junction bases unmatched: 9. The CDR3 contains 14 residues. Germline CDR1 is MNHEY and CDR2 is SMNVEV (reference sequence). The rearrangement joins TRBV27 to TRBJ1-2; 9 bases are a match to TRBD1. The sample consisted of peripheral blood. The origin of this receptor is a man in his fifties with active COVID-19. This chain's CDR3 is CASSPTQGARGYTF. The CDR3 region has the DNA TGTGCCAGCAGTCCGACACAGGGGGCGCGGGGCTACACCTTC.